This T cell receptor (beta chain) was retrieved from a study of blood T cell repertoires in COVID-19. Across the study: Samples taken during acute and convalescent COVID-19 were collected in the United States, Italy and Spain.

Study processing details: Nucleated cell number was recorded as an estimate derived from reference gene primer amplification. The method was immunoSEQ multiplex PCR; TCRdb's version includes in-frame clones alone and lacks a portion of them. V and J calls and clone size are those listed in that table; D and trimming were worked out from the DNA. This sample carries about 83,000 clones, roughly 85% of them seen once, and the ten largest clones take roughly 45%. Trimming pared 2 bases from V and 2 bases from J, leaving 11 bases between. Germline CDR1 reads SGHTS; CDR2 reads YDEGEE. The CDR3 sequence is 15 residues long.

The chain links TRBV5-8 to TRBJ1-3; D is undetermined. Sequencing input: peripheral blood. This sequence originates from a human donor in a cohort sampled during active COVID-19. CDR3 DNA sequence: TGTGCCAGCAGCTTTGGTGGCACTACTGGAAACACCATATATTTT. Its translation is CASSFGGTTGNTIYF.